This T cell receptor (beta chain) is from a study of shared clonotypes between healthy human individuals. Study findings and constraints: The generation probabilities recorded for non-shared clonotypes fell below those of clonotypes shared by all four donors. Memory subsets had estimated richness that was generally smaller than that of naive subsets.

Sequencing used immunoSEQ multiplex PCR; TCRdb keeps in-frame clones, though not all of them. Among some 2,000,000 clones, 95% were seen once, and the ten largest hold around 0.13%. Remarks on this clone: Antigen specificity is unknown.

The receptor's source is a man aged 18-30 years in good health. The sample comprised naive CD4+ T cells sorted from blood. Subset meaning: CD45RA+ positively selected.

In nucleotides, the CDR3 is TGTGCCAGCAGCCCCAGAAACATTAGGAATGAGCAGTTCTTC. Translating gives CASSPRNIRNEQFF. This chain uses TRBV13 with TRBJ2-1; D is uncertain. The CDR3 spans 14 residues. Germline V CDR1 and CDR2: PRHDT, FYEKMQ (reference sequence). V was clipped by 5 bases and J by 7 bases, with 15 bases between them. The full variable domain, rest sourced from reference TRBV13 and TRBJ2-1, is AAGVIQSPRHLIKEKRETATLKCYPIPRHDTVYWYQQGPGQDPQFLISFYEKMQSDKGSIPDRFSAQQFSDYHSELNMSSLELGDSALYFCASSPRNIRNEQFFGPGTRLTVL.